The sequence of this T cell receptor (beta chain) was determined in a study of cytomegalovirus exposure and HLA in healthy donors. A word on this clone: Its antigen is not known.

The method was immunoSEQ multiplex PCR; TCRdb's version includes in-frame clones alone and lacks a portion of them. The data contain 150,000 to 200,000 clones, less than 85% of them seen just once; the ten biggest clones take up roughly 15%. The study, taken as a whole, reports: Cytomegalovirus association was listed for about 150 TCR beta chains.

The ends lost 4 bases at V and 10 bases at J; junction bases unmatched: 12. Germline V gene lookup returns CDR1 SQVTM and CDR2 ANQGSEA. The CDR3 covers 14 residues. The rearrangement links TRBV29-1 to TRBJ2-1; 8 nucleotides agree with TRBD2. The sequence was obtained from a young man in good health and CMV-seropositive. The sequencing sample was made of PBMCs. The CDR3 bases are TGCAGCGTTGTAGTGGCGGGGGGCAGAGGAGAGCAGTTCTTC. The encoded protein is CSVVVAGGRGEQFF.